Presented here are 28 T cell receptor beta chains from one specimen sequenced in a study of CD8+ T cells in alopecia areata. The sequencing template was cDNA reverse transcribed from extracted RNA. Data came from immunoSEQ multiplex PCR; TCRdb stores just in-frame clones and leaves some out. The repertoire includes around 120,000 clones, 35% to 40% of them detected once, and approximately 2.8% sits in the top ten. The sequencing input was CD4+ T cells sorted from blood. The receptors derive from a human donor with alopecia areata.

The V call is TRBV25-1, the J call TRBJ2-7; D is ambiguous. This CDR3 region has 13 residues. Trimming took off 3 bases at V and 3 bases at J, with 9 bases between the two ends. In germline, CDR1 is MGHDK, CDR2 SYGVNS. The DNA for the CDR3 is TGTGCCAGCAGTGATTCCAGCCTCTACGAGCAGTACTTC. Its translation is CASSDSSLYEQYF.

This clone came up a few times. The V call is TRBV23-1, the J call TRBJ2-2; D gene unclear. TRBV23-1 is placed among ORFs of uncertain function. This CDR3 comprises 15 residues. V gave up 2 bases and J gave up 0 bases, with 7 bases separating them. CDR3 amino acids: CASSQPTPNTGELFF. The DNA for the CDR3 is TGCGCCAGCAGTCAACCTACACCGAACACCGGGGAGCTGTTTTTT.

This clone occurred a few times. CDR3 in amino acids: CASSKGTSVLTLKFF. The CDR3 region has the DNA TGTGCCAGCAGTAAAGGGACTAGCGTTTTGACCCTGAAGTTCTTC. J is TRBJ2-1 and V is TRBV27, with 10 bases fitting TRBD2. There are 15 residues in the CDR3. Looked up from germline, CDR1 is MNHEY and CDR2 is SMNVEV (reference sequence). Germline trimming cut 5 bases from V and 14 bases from J; bases unmatched to any gene: 15.

Here the CDR3 DNA reads TGTGCCAGTTACCGCATCGGGCAGTACTTC. Encoded protein: CASYRIGQYF. This sequence joins TRBV6-5 and TRBJ2-7; D call uncertain. The CDR3 loop spans 10 amino acids. Germline-derived CDR1 and CDR2 are MNHEY and SVGAGI. Trimming removed 9 bases at V and 9 bases at J, with 12 bases between.

This clone has more than one count but fewer than ten. V gene TRBV29-1 combines with J gene TRBJ1-1, with D maybe TRBD1 (5 bases). The CDR3 length is 13 residues. Per the germline V gene, CDR1 is SQVTM and CDR2 is ANQGSEA. Trimming took 7 bases from V and 0 from J, leaving 12 bases between them. The CDR3 DNA reads TGCAGCGGGGGTCAGGGCATGAACACTGAAGCTTTCTTT. This codes for CSGGQGMNTEAFF.

The chain has TRBV29-1 and TRBJ1-1; TRBD1 agrees at 7 bases. The CDR3 length is 13 residues. Germline lookup yields CDR1 SQVTM and CDR2 ANQGSEA. The junction had 4 bases not matched to a gene; V was cut back by 6 bases and J by 0 bases. This chain's CDR3 is CSVKTGMNTEAFF. The DNA of the CDR3 is TGCAGCGTGAAGACAGGGATGAACACTGAAGCTTTCTTT. The whole variable domain, remainder taken from reference TRBV29-1 and TRBJ1-1, is SAVISQKPSRDICQRGTSLTIQCQVDSQVTMMFWYRQQPGQSLTLIATANQGSEATYESGFVIDKFPISRPNLTFSTLTVSNMSPEDSSIYLCSVKTGMNTEAFFGQGTRLTVV.

The chain couples TRBV5-4 to TRBJ2-1; D is undetermined. V was pared by 0 bases and J by 6 bases, with 4 bases between. The V gene's germline CDR1 is SGHNT and CDR2 YYREEE (reference sequence). The CDR3 sequence is 12 residues long. The CDR3 bases are TGTGCCAGCAGCTTGGATGGCAATGAGCAGTTCTTC. Amino acid sequence: CASSLDGNEQFF. Full variable domain (remainder filled in from reference TRBV5-4 and TRBJ2-1): ETGVTQSPTHLIKTRGQQVTLRCSSQSGHNTVSWYQQALGQGPQFIFQYYREEENGRGNFPPRFSGLQFPNYSSELNVNALELDDSALYLCASSLDGNEQFFGPGTRLTVL.

The chain employs TRBV29-1 and TRBJ2-5, with TRBD2 matching over 9 bases. After removal of 6 bases from V and 4 bases from J, the junction contained 9 bases not matched to a gene. This CDR3 contains 14 residues. Germline V CDR1 and CDR2: SQVTM, ANQGSEA. CDR3 region: CSVGLALARETQYF. The CDR3 nucleotides are TGCAGCGTGGGACTAGCTCTTGCGAGAGAGACCCAGTACTTC.

The chain uses TRBV29-1 and TRBJ2-5; weak D call: TRBD2 (6 bases). Germline CDR1 reads SQVTM; CDR2 reads ANQGSEA. The CDR3 has 12 amino acids. Trimming took off 4 bases at V and 4 bases at J, with 10 bases between the two ends. The CDR3, as DNA: TGCAGCGTTGGGAGGGACGGAGAGACCCAGTACTTC. This encodes CSVGRDGETQYF.

The rearrangement joins TRBV4-3 to TRBJ2-2, with D possibly being TRBD1 (6 bases). With 0 bases removed from V and 5 bases from J, the gap between germline ends came to 16 bases. Germline V gene lookup returns CDR1 LGHNA and CDR2 YSLEER. The CDR3 covers 17 residues. CDR3: CASSQDLRRGGTGELFF. DNA of the CDR3: TGCGCCAGCAGCCAAGATCTCCGCAGGGGTGGAACCGGGGAGCTGTTTTTT.

This clone has just a few counts. The V and J genes are TRBV29-1 and TRBJ2-7; D is perhaps TRBD1 (6 bases). The CDR3 covers 15 residues. CDR1 and CDR2 from the germline V gene are SQVTM and ANQGSEA. With 1 base removed from V and 2 bases from J, the gap between germline ends came to 15 bases. The CDR3 DNA follows: TGCAGCGTTGAAGGTGTGGGGGCAGTCCCCTACGAGCAGTACTTC. It is translated as CSVEGVGAVPYEQYF.

The genes are TRBV7-2 and TRBJ2-3; D may be TRBD1 (6 bases). This CDR3 has 15 residues. The V and J ends lost 4 bases and 2 bases respectively, with 13 bases between them. The germline V gene encodes CDR1 SGHTA and CDR2 FQGNSA. The CDR3 DNA is TGTGCCAGCAGCTCGGACGGACAGCCCACAGATACGCAGTATTTT. The encoded protein is CASSSDGQPTDTQYF.

J is TRBJ1-1 and V is TRBV30; no clear D gene. CDR3 length: 14 residues. Per the germline V gene, CDR1 is GTSNPN and CDR2 is SVGIG (reference sequence). Trimming removed 4 bases at V and 4 bases at J, with 16 bases between. The CDR3 is CAWNLGPVATEAFF. The CDR3 region has the DNA TGTGCCTGGAACCTGGGCCCAGTGGCCACTGAAGCTTTCTTT.

The chain employs TRBV29-1 and TRBJ1-1; D remains unclear. Germline lookup yields CDR1 SQVTM and CDR2 ANQGSEA. CDR3 size: 14 residues. V dropped 8 bases and J dropped 5 bases, with 21 bases sitting between them. The CDR3 reads CSLRHGSFLTEAFF. For the CDR3, the DNA is TGCAGCCTAAGACACGGGAGTTTTTTGACTGAAGCTTTCTTT.

This clone was recorded a few times. V and J are TRBV28 and TRBJ2-7; the match to TRBD1 covers 7 bases. The V gene end was trimmed by 11 bases and the J gene end by 2 bases; junction bases not matched to a gene: 6. The CDR3 is made up of 12 amino acids. The germline gives CDR1 MDHEN, CDR2 SYDVKM. The CDR3 region is CACEGQTYEQYF. In nucleotides, the CDR3 is TGTGCCTGTGAGGGACAGACCTACGAGCAGTACTTC.

The chain couples TRBV28 to TRBJ1-1; 8 bases match TRBD1. This CDR3 is built from 12 residues. The V segment lost 6 bases and the J segment 12 bases; nucleotides outside the gene matches: 9. Germline V gives CDR1 MDHEN, CDR2 SYDVKM. The CDR3 loop is CASRVKDRATFF. The DNA for the CDR3 is TGTGCCAGCAGAGTTAAGGACAGGGCAACTTTCTTT.

In its sample, this clone was seen a few times. The chain recombines TRBV10-3 with TRBJ1-2, with D possibly matching TRBD1 (5 bases). V shed 6 bases and J shed 0 bases, with 11 bases lying between them. The CDR3 has 14 amino acids. Germline V gene lookup returns CDR1 ENHRY and CDR2 SYGVKD. In DNA, the CDR3 is TGTGCCATCAGCCCCGGGACGACTAACTATGGCTACACCTTC. It yields the protein CAISPGTTNYGYTF.

The CDR3 sequence: CASSQGSRGSFGANVLTF. Here the CDR3 DNA reads TGCGCCAGCAGCCAAGGTTCGCGGGGATCCTTTGGGGCCAACGTCCTGACTTTC. The chain carries TRBV4-1 and TRBJ2-6, with D possibly matching TRBD2 (6 bases). Germline V CDR1 and CDR2: MGHRA, YSYEKL. The CDR3 runs 18 residues. V was trimmed by 1 base and J by 3 bases, leaving 16 bases between them.

This chain links TRBV7-9 with TRBJ1-2, with 8 bases fitting TRBD1. V gave up 5 bases and J gave up 8 bases; unmatched junction bases: 10. The CDR3 has 14 residues. Germline assignment: CDR1 SEHNR and CDR2 FQNEAQ (reference sequence). The CDR3, as DNA: TGTGCCAGCAGCCTAATGGACAGGGTAAAAGGCTACACCTTC. Residues: CASSLMDRVKGYTF.

This clone was seen only a few times. The chain links TRBV29-1 to TRBJ2-3; 10 bases are a match to TRBD2. The germline V gene encodes CDR1 SQVTM and CDR2 ANQGSEA. The CDR3 has 13 residues. With 7 bases clipped from V and 2 bases from J, the junction kept 3 bases outside the gene matches. CDR3 sequence (DNA): TGCAGCGGGACTAGCGGCTTCACAGATACGCAGTATTTT. This sequence encodes CSGTSGFTDTQYF.

The chain couples TRBV5-1 to TRBJ2-5, with TRBD1 as a possible D gene (7 bases). Germline assignment: CDR1 SGHRS and CDR2 YFSETQ. Trimming shortened V by 1 base and J by 4 bases, and 14 bases separated the two germline ends. The CDR3 has 15 residues. The CDR3 sequence: CASSLRRGRGETQYF. The CDR3, as DNA: TGCGCCAGCAGCTTGAGGAGGGGGCGAGGAGAGACCCAGTACTTC.

This clone turned up a few times. The CDR3 is CSGEATNLTPFF. For the CDR3, the DNA is TGCAGCGGCGAAGCTACCAATTTAACTCCGTTCTTC. The chain carries TRBV29-1 and TRBJ2-1; the D is unclear. The CDR3 runs 12 residues. CDR1 is SQVTM, CDR2 ANQGSEA, per germline. Deletions cut 7 bases from V and 15 bases from J, with 22 bases between.

A single count supports this clone. One junction end does not reproduce the germline sequence, and a read error may be involved. This sample also contains other DNA sequences that code for the same CDR3. V is TRBV29-1 and J is TRBJ1-1; D perhaps matches TRBD1 (5 bases). Germline V gene lookup returns CDR1 SQVTM and CDR2 ANQGSEA. The CDR3 runs to 13 residues. CDR3 DNA sequence: TGCAGCGTCGCGGGGACGGCGAACACTGAAGCCTTCTTT. Its translation is CSVAGTANTEAFF.

CDR3 loop: CASSYGTPGNTIYF. The CDR3 nucleotides read TGTGCCAGCAGTTACGGGACTCCTGGAAACACCATATATTTT. The chain has TRBV6-6 and TRBJ1-3, with D maybe TRBD1 (5 bases). Germline V gene data show CDR1 as MNHNY and CDR2 as SVGAGI (reference sequence). The CDR3 contains 14 residues. V was shortened by 2 bases and J by 2 bases, with 7 bases between the two germline ends.

The J gene is TRBJ1-1, the V gene TRBV7-9; D unclear. In germline, CDR1 is SEHNR, CDR2 FQNEAQ (reference sequence). Trimming shortened V by 3 bases and J by 6 bases, and 14 bases separated the two germline ends. The CDR3 has 14 residues. This chain's CDR3 is CASSFGQAAAEAFF. CDR3 coding DNA: TGTGCCAGCAGCTTTGGGCAGGCGGCCGCTGAAGCTTTCTTT. Full variable domain (remainder filled in from reference TRBV7-9 and TRBJ1-1): DTGVSQNPRHKITKRGQNVTFRCDPISEHNRLYWYRQTLGQGPEFLTYFQNEAQLEKSRLLSDRFSAERPKGSFSTLEIQRTEQGDSAMYLCASSFGQAAAEAFFGQGTRLTVV.

The chain carries TRBV27 and TRBJ1-5; TRBD1 matches 10 bases. CDR1 MNHEY and CDR2 SMNVEV come from the germline V gene (reference sequence). This CDR3 has 15 residues. V lost 5 bases and J lost 4; bases outside the gene matches: 5. The CDR3 DNA is TGTGCCAGCAGTAGCAGACAGGGGGCGAATCAGCCCCAGCATTTT. Its translation: CASSSRQGANQPQHF.

A few counts support this clone. The chain carries TRBV18 and TRBJ2-7; a possible D gene is TRBD2 (7 bases). This CDR3 comprises 17 residues. With 3 bases removed from V and 4 bases from J, the gap between germline ends came to 22 bases. The V gene's germline CDR1 is KGHSH and CDR2 LQKENI. CDR3 sequence reads: CASSPLAVRGAVYEQYF. In DNA, the CDR3 is TGTGCCAGCTCACCCCTAGCAGTACGGGGGGCGGTATACGAGCAGTACTTC.

The chain employs TRBV29-1 and TRBJ2-1; 12 positions match TRBD2. The V gene's germline CDR1 is SQVTM and CDR2 ANQGSEA. V was pared by 5 bases and J by 6 bases, with 11 bases of the junction left unmatched. The CDR3 runs to 16 residues. The CDR3 nucleotides are TGCAGCGTTACCTCCCCTACTAGCGGGAGGCTCAATGAGCAGTTCTTC. It encodes CSVTSPTSGRLNEQFF.